A selection of T cell receptor beta chains follows, all from one sample in a study of shared clonotypes between healthy human individuals. Data came from immunoSEQ multiplex PCR; TCRdb stores just in-frame clones and leaves some out. The repertoire includes about 2 million clones, about 95% of them detected once, and approximately 1.2% sits in the top ten. Specimen: naive CD8+ T cells sorted from blood. The source of these receptors is a man younger than 30 in good health. Each CDR3 is given with its conserved first and last residue. D genes are given only for firm matches. Rows may omit the clone size; those that give it use once, few, many or a size class.

CDR3 protein,CDR3 DNA,V gene,CDR3 length,J gene,clone size,D gene
CASSLARGLNSGELFF,TGTGCCAGCAGTCTCGCCAGGGGGTTGAATTCCGGGGAGCTGTTTTTT,TRBV28,16,TRBJ2-2,.,TRBD1
CASSPAAGVKDEQYF,TGTGCCAGTAGTCCCGCAGCAGGGGTTAAGGACGAGCAGTACTTC,TRBV19,15,TRBJ2-7,.,.
CASSWDGGRSYEQYF,TGCGCCAGCAGCTGGGATGGGGGCCGATCCTACGAGCAGTACTTC,TRBV5-1,15,TRBJ2-7,.,.
CASSPHHPKYGYTF,TGTGCCAGCAGCCCCCACCACCCTAAGTATGGCTACACCTTC,TRBV11-2,14,TRBJ1-2,.,.
CASSSDRGYEQYF,TGTGCCAGCAGCTCGGACAGGGGCTACGAGCAGTACTTC,TRBV6-5,13,TRBJ2-7,once,TRBD1
CASSPGLNTGELFF,TGTGCCAGCAGTCCGGGCCTTAACACCGGGGAGCTGTTTTTT,TRBV6-5,14,TRBJ2-2,once,.
CASSYGLAGDYEQYF,TGTGCCAGCAGTTATGGGCTAGCGGGGGACTACGAGCAGTACTTC,TRBV6-5,15,TRBJ2-7,.,TRBD2
CASSEAWDGPNYGYTF,TGTGCCAGCTCTGAAGCATGGGACGGCCCTAACTATGGCTACACCTTC,TRBV6-1,16,TRBJ1-2,.,.
CASSYDAGARTYEQYF,TGTGCCAGCAGTTACGATGCGGGGGCGCGAACCTACGAGCAGTACTTC,TRBV6-8,16,TRBJ2-7,.,.
CASSGVRAEQYF,TGTGCCAGCAGTGGGGTCAGGGCCGAGCAGTACTTC,TRBV6-4,12,TRBJ2-7,.,.
CASSQADSPEQYF,TGTGCCAGCAGCCAAGCGGACAGCCCCGAGCAGTACTTC,TRBV14,13,TRBJ2-7,.,.
CASTLASGTDTQYF,TGTGCCAGCACCTTGGCAAGCGGCACAGATACGCAGTATTTT,TRBV13,14,TRBJ2-3,.,.
CASSLSQGVVSPLHF,TGTGCCAGCAGTTTATCCCAGGGGGTCGTTTCACCCCTCCACTTT,TRBV27,15,TRBJ1-6,.,TRBD1
CASSVESFSSHEQYF,TGTGCCAGCAGCGTAGAAAGCTTCAGCTCGCACGAGCAGTACTTC,TRBV9,15,TRBJ2-7,.,.
CASSQEQGKAGELFF,TGCGCCAGCAGCCAGGAACAGGGTAAAGCCGGGGAGCTGTTTTTT,TRBV4-1,15,TRBJ2-2,once,.
CASSSGLAGNTGELFF,TGTGCCAGCAGCTCGGGACTAGCGGGGAACACCGGGGAGCTGTTTTTT,TRBV7-8,16,TRBJ2-2,.,TRBD2
CASSPFPGQGYEQYF,TGTGCCAGCAGCCCCTTCCCGGGACAGGGGTACGAGCAGTACTTC,TRBV6-5,15,TRBJ2-7,once,TRBD1
CASSQDGRVQGAFF,TGCGCCAGCAGCCAAGACGGCAGGGTTCAAGGGGCTTTCTTT,TRBV4-1,14,TRBJ1-1,.,.
CASSELGRSGVSPLHF,TGTGCCAGCAGTGAACTGGGCCGGAGCGGGGTCTCACCCCTCCACTTT,TRBV6-1,16,TRBJ1-6,.,.
CASSLGGALTPLHF,TGTGCCAGCAGCTTAGGGGGGGCGCTTACTCCCCTCCACTTT,TRBV7-2,14,TRBJ1-6,few,.
CASSLNPLATNEKLFF,TGTGCCAGCAGTTTGAACCCACTAGCCACTAATGAAAAACTGTTTTTT,TRBV28,16,TRBJ1-4,.,.
CASSFIAGGLSYNEQFF,TGTGCCAGCAGTTTTATAGCGGGAGGGCTGTCCTACAATGAGCAGTTCTTC,TRBV27,17,TRBJ2-1,.,TRBD2
CASSGTGAPPQHF,TGTGCCAGCAGCGGGACAGGGGCCCCGCCCCAGCATTTT,TRBV6-5,13,TRBJ1-5,.,TRBD1